This TCR beta chain derives from a study of blood T cell repertoires in COVID-19. For the study at large: Nucleic acid was either cDNA or gDNA, and it came from T cells, B-cell-depleted T cells, or PBMCs.

TCRdb's table, derived via immunoSEQ multiplex PCR, lists solely in-frame clones and lacks some. The sample contains around 140,000 clones, 88% of which appear only once. CDR3 length: 14 residues. V lost 6 bases, J lost 4 bases, and 16 bases lay in between. CDR1 LGHNT and CDR2 FRNRAP come from the germline V gene. This clone was observed a single time. The TCR sequence derives from a man between 65 and 85 years old with acute or convalescent COVID-19. The sample taken for sequencing was peripheral blood. This sequence joins TRBV12-5 and TRBJ2-7; possibly TRBD1 for D (6 bases). The CDR3, as DNA: TGTGCTAGTGGATCGACAGGCCGTGGGTACGAGCAGTACTTC. This encodes CASGSTGRGYEQYF.